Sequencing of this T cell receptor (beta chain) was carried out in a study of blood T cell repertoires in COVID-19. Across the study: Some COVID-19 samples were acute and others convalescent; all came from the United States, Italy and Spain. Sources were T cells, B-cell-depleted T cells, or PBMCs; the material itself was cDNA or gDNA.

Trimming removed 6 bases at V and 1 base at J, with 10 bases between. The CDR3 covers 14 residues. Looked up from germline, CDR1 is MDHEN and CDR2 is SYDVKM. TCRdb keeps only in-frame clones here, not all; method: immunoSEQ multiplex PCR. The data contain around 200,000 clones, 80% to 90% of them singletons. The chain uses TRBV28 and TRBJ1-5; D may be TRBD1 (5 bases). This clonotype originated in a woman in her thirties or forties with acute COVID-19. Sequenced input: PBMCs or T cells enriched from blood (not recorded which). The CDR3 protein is CASSPGGSNQPQHF. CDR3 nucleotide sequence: TGTGCCAGCAGCCCCGGGGGGAGCAATCAGCCCCAGCATTTT.